This T cell receptor (beta chain) is from a study of PD-1 blockade in mismatch repair-deficient tumors (dated by TCRdb to about 2017). Study-wide context: The trial enrolled fewer than 90 consecutive patients with under 15 mismatch repair-deficient cancer types between 2013 and late 2016, all previously treated and progressing. Tumor-associated T cell clones were tracked in the peripheral blood of patients responding to PD-1 blockade by deep sequencing of TCR CDR3 regions.

Summary of the overall study and its limitations: Tumor-resident clones, often undetectable in blood before treatment, expanded rapidly after pembrolizumab and then contracted, generally before radiologic responses.

Libraries came from the immunoSEQ multiplex PCR assay. TCRdb carries this immuneACCESS record with in-frame sequences only. Its versions omit some clonotypes, under half of them owing to an unresolved V gene in the studies checked, with the rest unexplained. The sample table records some 110,000 clones; about three quarters of these occur just once. About 4.7% of the sample is taken by the ten largest. Of note for this clone: The clone's antigen remains unknown. Base-call qualities are not available, and no considerably larger clone is one nucleotide away.

Reading the germline V gene gives CDR1 SGHTA and CDR2 FQGNSA. Inclusive of the bounding cysteine and phenylalanine, the CDR3 is 13 residues long. Only the CDR3 region is kept as DNA, spanning 39 bases read in frame from base 1. The junction carries 13 bases between V and J, which are trimmed by 11 bases and 0 bases respectively. Mismatch repair deficiency in every enrolled patient was established by polymerase chain reaction or immunohistochemistry. A few patients who responded to pembrolizumab therapy underwent TCR sequencing. Pembrolizumab PD-1 blockade was prospectively tested in advanced mismatch repair-deficient cancers, regardless of tissue of origin, in the phase II trial. Peripheral blood T cell samples were collected serially, before PD-1 blockade began and at several time points afterward. Blood sampling times were expressed in weeks after the first pembrolizumab dose.

This sample comprised peripheral blood, obtained 60 to 65 weeks after starting pembrolizumab. Recombination joined TRBV7-2 with TRBJ1-1, with the D gene call left open. This receptor was identified in an adult with mismatch repair-deficient cancer. CDR3 region: CAFQREVNTEAFF. Here is the DNA: TGTGCCTTCCAACGAGAGGTGAACACTGAAGCTTTCTTT.